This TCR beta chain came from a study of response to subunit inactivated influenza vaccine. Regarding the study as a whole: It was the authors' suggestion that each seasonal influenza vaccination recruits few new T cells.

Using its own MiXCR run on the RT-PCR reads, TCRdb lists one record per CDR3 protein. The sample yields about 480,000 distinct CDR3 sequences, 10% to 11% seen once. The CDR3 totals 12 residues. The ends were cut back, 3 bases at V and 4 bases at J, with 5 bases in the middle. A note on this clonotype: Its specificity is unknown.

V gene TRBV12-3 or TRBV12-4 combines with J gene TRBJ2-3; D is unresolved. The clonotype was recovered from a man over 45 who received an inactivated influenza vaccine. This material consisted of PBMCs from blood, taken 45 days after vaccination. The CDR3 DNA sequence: TGTGCCAGCAGTTTCAGATCAGATACGCAGTATTTT. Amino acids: CASSFRSDTQYF.